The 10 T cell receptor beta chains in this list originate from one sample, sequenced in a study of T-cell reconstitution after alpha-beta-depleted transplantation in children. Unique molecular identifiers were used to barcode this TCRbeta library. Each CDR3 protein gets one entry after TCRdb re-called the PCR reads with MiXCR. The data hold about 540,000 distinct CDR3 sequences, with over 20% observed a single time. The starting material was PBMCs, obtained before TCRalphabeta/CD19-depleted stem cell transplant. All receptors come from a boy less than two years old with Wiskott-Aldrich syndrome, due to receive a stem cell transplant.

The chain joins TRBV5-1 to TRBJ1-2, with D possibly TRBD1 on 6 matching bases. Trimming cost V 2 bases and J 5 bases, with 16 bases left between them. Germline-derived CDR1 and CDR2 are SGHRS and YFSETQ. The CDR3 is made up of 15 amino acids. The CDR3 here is CASSFNRADIYGYTF. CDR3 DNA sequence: TGCGCCAGCAGCTTTAACAGGGCGGATATTTATGGCTACACCTTC.

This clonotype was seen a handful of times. This CDR3 is CASSSQGYNQPQHF. In nucleotides, the CDR3 is TGTGCCAGCAGTTCTCAGGGATACAATCAGCCCCAGCATTTT. This rearrangement joins TRBV12-3 or TRBV12-4 to TRBJ1-5; tentatively, D is TRBD1 (5 bases). CDR3 length equals 14 residues. V gave up 4 bases and J gave up 3 bases, with 10 bases separating them.

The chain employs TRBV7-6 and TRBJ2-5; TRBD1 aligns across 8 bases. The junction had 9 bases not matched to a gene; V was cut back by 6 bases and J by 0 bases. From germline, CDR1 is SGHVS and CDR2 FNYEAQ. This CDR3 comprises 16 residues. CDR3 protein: CASRFSSGGNQETQYF. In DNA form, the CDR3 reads TGTGCCAGCAGGTTTTCATCAGGGGGCAACCAAGAGACCCAGTACTTC.

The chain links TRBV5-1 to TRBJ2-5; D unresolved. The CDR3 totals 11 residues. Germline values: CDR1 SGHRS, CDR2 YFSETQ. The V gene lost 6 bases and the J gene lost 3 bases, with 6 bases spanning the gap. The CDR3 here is CASTSEETQYF. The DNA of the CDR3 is TGCGCCAGCACCTCAGAAGAGACCCAGTACTTC.

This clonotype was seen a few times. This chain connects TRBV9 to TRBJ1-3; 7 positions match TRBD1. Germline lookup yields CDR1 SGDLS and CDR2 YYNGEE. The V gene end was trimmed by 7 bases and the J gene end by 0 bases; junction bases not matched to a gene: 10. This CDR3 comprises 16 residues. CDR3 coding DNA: TGTGCCAGCGGCAGACAGGGAGTGAACTCTGGAAACACCATATATTTT. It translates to CASGRQGVNSGNTIYF.

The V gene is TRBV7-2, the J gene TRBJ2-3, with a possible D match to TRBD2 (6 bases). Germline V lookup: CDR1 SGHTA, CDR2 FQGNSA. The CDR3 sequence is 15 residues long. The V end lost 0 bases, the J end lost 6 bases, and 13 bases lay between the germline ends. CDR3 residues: CASSLAGGRWDTQYF. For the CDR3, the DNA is TGTGCCAGCAGCTTAGCGGGAGGTCGTTGGGATACGCAGTATTTT.

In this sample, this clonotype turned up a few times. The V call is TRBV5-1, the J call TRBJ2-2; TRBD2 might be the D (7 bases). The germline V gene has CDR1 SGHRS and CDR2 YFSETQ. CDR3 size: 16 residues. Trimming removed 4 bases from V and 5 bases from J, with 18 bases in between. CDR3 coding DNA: TGCGCCAGCAGCGCCGCCGGGGGGCGACGGACCGGGGAGCTGTTTTTT. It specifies CASSAAGGRRTGELFF. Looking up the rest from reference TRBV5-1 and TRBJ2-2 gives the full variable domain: KAGVTQTPRYLIKTRGQQVTLSCSPISGHRSVSWYQQTPGQGLQFLFEYFSETQRNKGNFPGRFSGRQFSNSRSEMNVSTLELGDSALYLCASSAAGGRRTGELFFGEGSRLTVL.

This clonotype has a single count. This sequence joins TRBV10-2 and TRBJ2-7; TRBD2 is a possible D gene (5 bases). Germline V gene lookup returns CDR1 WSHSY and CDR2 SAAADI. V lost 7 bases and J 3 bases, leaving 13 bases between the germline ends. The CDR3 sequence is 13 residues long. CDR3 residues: CASMTERSYEQYF. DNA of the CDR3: TGCGCCAGCATGACGGAGCGGAGCTACGAGCAGTACTTC.

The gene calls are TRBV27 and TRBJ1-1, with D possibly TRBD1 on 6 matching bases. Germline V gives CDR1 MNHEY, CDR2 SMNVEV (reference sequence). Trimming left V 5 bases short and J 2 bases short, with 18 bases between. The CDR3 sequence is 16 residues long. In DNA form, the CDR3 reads TGTGCCAGCAGTCCACGAGAACGAGGGGGAAACACTGAAGCTTTCTTT. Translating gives CASSPRERGGNTEAFF.

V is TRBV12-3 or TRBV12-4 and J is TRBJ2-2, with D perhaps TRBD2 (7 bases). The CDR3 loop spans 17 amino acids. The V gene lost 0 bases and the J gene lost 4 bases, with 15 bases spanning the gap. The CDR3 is CASSLALGGRSTGELFF. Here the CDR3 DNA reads TGTGCCAGCAGTTTAGCGCTGGGGGGGCGATCCACCGGGGAGCTGTTTTTT.